This entry concerns a single TCR beta chain. This sample is drawn from a study of control samples from healthy donors and cancer patients. Produced via immunoSEQ multiplex PCR; TCRdb's table is partial and in-frame only. The table lists a few hundred thousand clones, over 75% of them singletons. The length of the CDR3 is 16 residues. V dropped 5 bases and J dropped 0 bases, with 15 bases sitting between them. Germline CDR1 reads SGHRS; CDR2 reads YFSETQ. This sequence originates from a man aged 40-49 years with head and neck cancer. The V and J genes are TRBV5-1 and TRBJ2-1; no firm D call. Sequenced material: PBMCs. CDR3 sequence (DNA): TGCGCCAGCAGTTCAGAATGGGTGAGCTCCTACAATGAGCAGTTCTTC. Its protein product is CASSSEWVSSYNEQFF.